This entry lists 11 T cell receptor beta chains sequenced from one sample in a study of blood T cell repertoires in COVID-19. Libraries were prepared by immunoSEQ multiplex PCR; TCRdb keeps only in-frame clonotypes and omits some of them. The data show about 210,000 clones, about four fifths seen once. Sequencing was done on a sample of peripheral blood. The receptors shown here come from a middle-aged woman with active or convalescent COVID-19.

The chain joins TRBV10-3 to TRBJ2-5, with 10 nucleotides matching TRBD2. Trimming removed 7 bases from V and 4 bases from J; junction bases left unmatched: 6. Germline V gene lookup returns CDR1 ENHRY and CDR2 SYGVKD. CDR3 length: 14 residues. CDR3 region: CAIKSGRGGETQYF. The CDR3 bases are TGTGCCATCAAGAGCGGGAGGGGGGGAGAGACCCAGTACTTC.

This chain links TRBV29-1 with TRBJ2-1; 7 bases match TRBD2. With 5 bases clipped from V and 4 bases from J, the junction kept 5 bases outside the gene matches. The CDR3 sequence is 13 residues long. Germline V gene lookup returns CDR1 SQVTM and CDR2 ANQGSEA. CDR3 residues: CSVLSGVYNEQFF. DNA of the CDR3: TGCAGCGTTCTCAGCGGGGTGTACAATGAGCAGTTCTTC.

The J gene is TRBJ2-2, the V gene TRBV12-3 or TRBV12-4, with unresolved D. V lost 3 bases to trimming and J lost 6 bases, with 8 bases between them. The CDR3 consists of 13 residues. CDR3 amino acids: CASSFGGPGELFF. The CDR3 DNA follows: TGTGCCAGCAGTTTTGGCGGTCCCGGGGAGCTGTTTTTT.

The chain has TRBV5-1 and TRBJ1-3; D call uncertain. The CDR3 runs to 17 residues. Trimming removed 0 bases at V and 0 bases at J, with 13 bases between. Germline V CDR1 and CDR2: SGHRS, YFSETQ. The CDR3 sequence is CASSLAAAASSGNTIYF. Here the CDR3 DNA reads TGCGCCAGCAGCTTGGCTGCTGCCGCGAGCTCTGGAAACACCATATATTTT.

The rearrangement links TRBV29-1 to TRBJ1-2, with a possible D match to TRBD1 (6 bases). Per the germline V gene, CDR1 is SQVTM and CDR2 is ANQGSEA. There are 11 residues in the CDR3. The V end was cut by 6 bases, the J end by 8 bases, with 13 bases between. CDR3 in amino acids: CSVEQGGGYTF. Written as DNA, the CDR3 is TGCAGCGTCGAACAGGGTGGCGGCTACACCTTC.

V gene TRBV7-3 combines with J gene TRBJ1-1; D call uncertain. Trimming left V 5 bases short and J 3 bases short, with 13 bases between. Germline values: CDR1 SGHTA, CDR2 FQGTGA. CDR3 length equals 14 residues. CDR3 loop: CASSPLGLDTEAFF. CDR3 in DNA: TGTGCCAGCAGCCCACTCGGTCTGGACACTGAAGCTTTCTTT.

As DNA, the CDR3 is TGTGCCAGCAGCCGCGGCAGGGGTCTGACCTACAATGAGCAGTTCTTC. It specifies CASSRGRGLTYNEQFF. V and J are TRBV3-1 (or the pseudogene TRBV3-2) and TRBJ2-1; D is possibly TRBD1 (6 bases). V lost 4 bases to trimming and J lost 2 bases, with 15 bases between them. Germline V CDR1 and CDR2: LGHDT, YNNKEL (reference sequence). CDR3 length: 16 residues.

This clone was recorded a few times. V gene TRBV19 combines with J gene TRBJ1-2, with D uncertain. V lost 5 bases, J lost 1 base, and 14 bases lay in between. There are 15 residues in the CDR3. The germline gives CDR1 LNHDA, CDR2 SQIVND (reference sequence). CDR3 coding DNA: TGTGCCAGTAGTGCGTTAAGACAACTTAACTATGGCTACACCTTC. It yields the protein CASSALRQLNYGYTF.

The chain combines TRBV2 with TRBJ2-1, with TRBD1 matching over 7 bases. CDR1 SNHLY and CDR2 FYNNEI come from the germline V gene. The trim removed 5 bases at V and 0 bases at J, leaving 4 bases unmatched. The CDR3 has 15 amino acids. The CDR3 is CASSSRGFSYNEQFF. DNA for the CDR3: TGTGCCAGCAGTTCCAGGGGGTTCTCCTACAATGAGCAGTTCTTC.

The rearrangement links TRBV4-3 to TRBJ1-1; possibly TRBD1 for D (5 bases). The V end lost 0 bases, the J end lost 8 bases, and 16 bases lay between the germline ends. CDR3 size: 15 residues. Looked up from germline, CDR1 is LGHNA and CDR2 is YSLEER. DNA of the CDR3: TGCGCCAGCAGCCAAGACCAGGGCCCCTCGGAGGAAGCTTTCTTT. Amino acid sequence: CASSQDQGPSEEAFF.

The chain couples TRBV6-6 to TRBJ1-1; D may be TRBD1 (5 bases). Germline lookup yields CDR1 MNHNY and CDR2 SVGAGI (reference sequence). Trimming removed 7 bases at V and 1 base at J, with 10 bases between. The CDR3 has 13 amino acids. CDR3 DNA: TGTGCCAGCAACAAACAGGAGAACACTGAAGCTTTCTTT. Translating gives CASNKQENTEAFF.